This TCR beta chain was identified in a study of cytomegalovirus exposure and HLA in healthy donors (TCRdb year 2017). Turning to the overall study: The 500 to 700 repertoires of the first cohort and the roughly 110 validation repertoires were produced on the same platform, according to a later analysis. The study aimed to test whether cataloging public T cell receptors could reveal signatures of past pathogen exposure. In addition to the first cohort of approximately 650 subjects, a separate validation cohort of 100 to 150 different subjects was used. High-throughput TCR immunosequencing, statistical association of individual TCRs with disease status, and machine learning were combined to predict cytomegalovirus infection status. Findings and caveats that apply to the study as a whole: The classifier was reported to diagnose cytomegalovirus status with high specificity and sensitivity in both the original cohort and the validation cohort. The authors suggested that the approach could potentially be extended to other disease states and immunological phenotypes. The validation cohort had no HLA typing available for a later analysis, so co-occurrence within that cohort was assessed over all 130 or so repertoires. Subsequent analysis determined that TCRs grouped into clusters in the first cohort also showed a tendency toward co-occurrence across the 120 or so validation repertoires, and about 93% of cluster scores exceeded 0. In the study, roughly 160 TCR beta chains were listed as associated with cytomegalovirus. In vitro tests confirmed that a few of the cytomegalovirus-associated TCR beta chains recognize cytomegalovirus antigens. Most TCR sequences were seen in very few donors, while some public TCRs were found in many individuals.

About this clone itself: Its antigen is currently not known. No base quality values were provided; no much bigger clone lies one nucleotide off.

The donors were included in the validation cohort of 120 subjects, a group kept apart from the roughly 670-subject first cohort. Libraries were built with the immunoSEQ multiplex PCR assay. Concerning the study's data processing: A statistical classification framework was developed to diagnose cytomegalovirus status using the catalog of TCR beta chain sequences. TCRdb mirrors the immuneACCESS table, restricted to in-frame sequences. Some clones are absent from its copies; in checked studies, under half trace to an unresolved V gene, and the reason for the others is unknown. The D gene and trimming were derived from the DNA, and the V and J assignments and clone size from that table. This sample lists under 200,000 clones; approximately 86% were detected once. The ten most abundant clones make up approximately 2% of the sample. What was sequenced was PBMCs. The TCR was taken from a woman aged 18-29 years in good health and CMV-seronegative.

The DNA sequence follows: TGCGCCAGCAGCTTGGGTCTCCGGTCCACTTACGAGCAGTACTTC. It translates as CASSLGLRSTYEQYF. The chain joins TRBV5-1 to TRBJ2-7, with an unclear D gene assignment. Sequences SGHRS (CDR1) and YFSETQ (CDR2) are obtained from the germline V gene. V is pared back by 0 bases and J by 4 bases, with 14 bases lying between the germline termini. The CDR3, from cysteine to phenylalanine, totals 15 residues. CDR3 DNA only is kept here, 45 bases in frame from base 1.